This T cell receptor (beta chain) appears in the sequencing data of a study of cytomegalovirus exposure and HLA in healthy donors (dated by TCRdb to the late 2010s). In the study overall: According to an earlier analysis of a few hundred of the donors, about 179 million T cells yielded approximately 120 million unique TCR beta sequences and approximately 280 Gb of sequence data. About 320 gigabases of sequencing data and tens of millions of unique TCR sequences were included in an early release covering over 600 HLA-typed donors. Among the approximately 400 genotyped donors, around 81% belonged to the genetic ancestry cluster associated with self-reported Caucasian donors. The study aimed to test whether cataloging public T cell receptors could reveal signatures of past pathogen exposure. Using immunosequencing, the study profiled T cell repertoires from about 620 subjects and related those repertoires to cytomegalovirus serostatus. Along with the roughly 670-subject first cohort, a separate validation cohort of over 90 different subjects was used. High-throughput TCR immunosequencing, statistical association of individual TCRs with disease status, and machine learning were combined to predict cytomegalovirus infection status. A later analysis re-analyzed previously published TCR beta repertoires from 650 to 800 donors and added high-resolution HLA genotyping to study TCR occurrence patterns. In the later analysis, no new phenotypic data were used to find candidate immune exposures; instead, reliance was placed on TCR beta sequences and their occurrence across donors. In an earlier analysis of a few hundred of the donors, high-throughput TCR beta sequencing was used to judge whether each TCR beta V gene segment behaved as functional or pseudogenic. Alongside the repertoire data, information on donor age, sex, ethnicity and CMV serostatus was compiled. Genome-wide SNP genotypes for about 65% of the roughly 700 donors were used in a later genetic analysis, which treated that subset as a discovery cohort. All discovery cohort repertoires had been generated using a single sequencing platform. HLA typing covered class I and class II loci at four-digit resolution. The number of typed donors differed by locus: 629-630 for A, B, C, DRB1 and DQB1; approximately 530 for DQA1; over 600 for DPA1; and some 470 for DPB1. Because of strong linkage in the cohort, roughly five DR-DQ haplotypes were treated as single units for association and clustering. On average, about 240,000 unique TCR beta nucleotide sequences were sequenced per donor among 398 genotyped donors of the cohort, with around 19% of those sequences being non-productive. Study-wide conclusions, independent of this receptor: A further reported finding was that TCR beta sequences accurately predicted the HLA-A and HLA-B alleles for most subjects in the first cohort. According to a later genetic analysis, donors in an Asian-associated ancestry cluster had fewer N-insertions in productive TCRs than the approximately 670-donor mean. HLA typing was unavailable for some donors at each locus, so association tests used only the typed subset. In a later analysis, TCR association rates were found to vary across HLA loci, with the most associated TCRs seen for DRB1 alleles and the fewest for HLA-C alleles. A later analysis found that most CMV-associated TCR beta chains appeared HLA-restricted, with HLA associations seemingly driven largely by CMV exposure. Cytomegalovirus status was reported to be diagnosed by the classifier with high specificity and sensitivity in both the original and validation cohorts. In an earlier analysis of around 500 of the donors, most TCR beta V segments appeared in productive rearrangements about 87% or about 30% of the time, broadly matching IMGT annotations. In a later genetic analysis, a missense DCLRE1C variant was associated with V-gene and J-gene trimming of TCR beta chains, and the association was replicated in an independent cohort. Only TCR beta chains were sequenced in this cohort, and the absence of alpha or paired-chain data limited detectable features. CMV serostatus was the only immune exposure information available for the cohort. In a later analysis, HLA-associated TCR beta chains were found to be more clonally expanded and to have lower generation probabilities than equally common non-associated chains. Seventeen rarely observed V segments, including chromosome 9 orphons, were excluded from the earlier analysis of almost 600 of the donors because counts were too low. Some IMGT-functional V segments, including TRBV6-2 and TRBV6-3, could not be told apart with the 87-base-pair reads, so those segments were excluded. At a false discovery rate of 0.05, a later analysis linked 16,951 TCR beta sequences to specific HLA alleles. When HLA alleles, especially DR and DQ, strongly co-occurred, attributing TCR associations to individual alleles was difficult. Most TCR sequences were seen in very few donors, while some public TCRs were found in many individuals. The study gave a list of roughly 150 TCR beta chains associated with cytomegalovirus. The presence/absence analyses assumed that sequencing depth was roughly uniform across donors, and that assumption may not be true. Several of the top co-occurrence clusters appeared to be linked to parvovirus B19, influenza, CMV and Epstein-Barr virus, according to a later analysis. Correlated functional status among segregating V segments might be attributable to linkage disequilibrium, but an unknown experimental factor could not be ruled out. A group of highly shared sequence variants was considered likely to be a technical artifact of the sequencing pipeline. A few of the identified cytomegalovirus-associated TCR beta chains were confirmed in vitro to be specific for cytomegalovirus antigens. The authors suggested that the approach could potentially be extended to other disease states and immunological phenotypes.

This clone was counted a single time. Its recognized antigen is unknown. No base-level quality is on record; no much larger clone is a single base apart. The germline V gene provides CDR1 MNHEY and CDR2 SVGAGI. The CDR3, cysteine through phenylalanine, is 15 amino acids long. The DNA shown is the 45-base CDR3, in frame from base 1. Trimming removed 6 bases from V and 4 bases from J; the gene matches leave 11 bases unexplained. The cohort consisted of 666 healthy bone marrow donors. All cohort members were sampled while nominally healthy, although unrecorded immune exposures were likely present. The donor was CMV seronegative and belonged to the group of around 350 seronegative cohort members. A peripheral blood sample was collected from each donor, and TCR beta sequencing was performed on peripheral blood mononuclear cells. The Qiagen DNeasy Blood Extraction Kit was used to extract genomic DNA from the blood cell samples.

The library was made by the immunoSEQ multiplex PCR assay. For the multiplex PCR, a mixture combining 60 forward primers for TCR Vbeta segments and 13 reverse primers for TCR Jbeta segments was used. The CDR3 region of rearranged TCR beta genes was amplified from genomic DNA by a multiplex PCR assay. The Illumina HiSeq System was used to sequence the amplified TCR beta libraries as 87-base-pair reads. In the original analysis: A later analysis counted 75 million to 100 million unique TCR beta chains across the 650 to 700 repertoires, and some 11 million of these chains were shared by at least two donors. A nearest-neighbor algorithm error-corrected the raw reads and collapsed the reads into unique sequences, merging closely related sequences to remove PCR and sequencing errors. V, D and J gene segments were assigned by aligning CDR3 sequences to IMGT reference sequences. Each retained sequence needed at least a six-nucleotide match to both a V gene segment and a J gene segment. Rearrangements were classified as productive when the CDR3 lacked stop codons and remained in frame with V and J, and all other rearrangements were classified as non-productive. Following IMGT convention, CDR3 was defined as the stretch from the second conserved V-encoded cysteine to the conserved J-encoded phenylalanine. The earlier analysis of 587 of the donors excluded sequences that lacked an unambiguous match to a single V gene segment. An earlier analysis of a few hundred of the donors called V segments functional above 56.7% productive rearrangements and segregating when the between-donor standard deviation exceeded 5%. A statistical classification framework was developed to diagnose cytomegalovirus status using the catalog of TCR beta chain sequences. In a later analysis, TCR nucleotide sequences were compared against IMGT/GENE-DB human TR gene sequences so that V and J genes could be assigned. A later analysis assigned CDR3 sequences and most-parsimonious VDJ recombination scenarios with the TCRdist pipeline. A later analysis defined each TCR beta chain by its CDR3 amino acid sequence plus V-gene family, and excluded reads lacking a unique V-gene family. To address suspected cross-contamination and a sequencing artifact, a later analysis removed approximately 590 highly shared, low-generation-probability nucleotide sequences. For each public chain, a later analysis derived a clonal expansion index from normalized ranks of inferred template counts within each repertoire. In a later analysis, generation probabilities were computed using a VDJ recombination model fitted to out-of-frame rearrangements, and the results were checked against IGoR. In a later analysis, TCR-TCR, TCR-HLA and TCR-CMV co-occurrence was scored with hypergeometric tests, and a repertoire-size bias correction was applied to TCR pairs. False discovery rates were estimated in a later analysis by permuting HLA or CMV assignments 20 times. In a later analysis, co-occurring TCRs were grouped with DBSCAN, and TCRdist sequence similarity was added when clustering was performed within HLA-allele-positive subsets. For co-occurrence clustering, repertoires with fewer than 30,000 or more than 120,000 public chains were excluded, along with a handful of repertoires with anomalous nucleotide sharing. Entries here come from immuneACCESS through TCRdb and include only in-frame sequences with V and J called. Some clones fail to appear in such tables; in the studies checked, an unresolved V gene covers under half of the shortfall, and the cause of the remainder is unknown. V and J calls and clone size are copied from that table; D and trimming were computed from the DNA. This sample has some 140,000 clones in its table, and 73% of those were observed once. The top ten hold over 1% of the sample.

This TCR was recovered from a woman aged 35 to 49 in good health and CMV-seronegative. This chain joins TRBV6-5 to TRBJ1-2; 7 bases in the middle match TRBD1. Sample: PBMCs. The DNA sequence is given as TGTGCCAGCAGACGACAGGGAGGTGAGAGCTATGGCTACACCTTC. Its protein is CASRRQGGESYGYTF.